These 7 T cell receptor beta chains originate from one sample sequenced in a study of blood T cell repertoires in COVID-19. The repertoire was sequenced with immunoSEQ multiplex PCR; TCRdb's copy has only in-frame clones and lacks some. The profile shows about 150,000 clones, around 76% of them singletons. Material: peripheral blood. These receptors were collected from a man aged 60-69 years with acute or convalescent COVID-19.

This rearrangement joins TRBV19 to TRBJ2-7; 12 bases fit TRBD2. This CDR3 has 15 residues. Germline V gives CDR1 LNHDA, CDR2 SQIVND (reference sequence). Losses at the gene ends were 7 bases for V and 3 bases for J; bases not matched to a gene: 7. This CDR3 reads CASTLQTSGGYEQYF. CDR3 bases: TGTGCCAGTACCCTCCAGACTAGCGGGGGCTACGAGCAGTACTTC.

J is TRBJ2-5 and V is TRBV5-4, with 8 bases that match TRBD2. The CDR3 consists of 15 residues. Losses at the gene ends were 4 bases for V and 5 bases for J; bases not matched to a gene: 10. CDR1 SGHNT and CDR2 YYREEE come from the germline V gene (reference sequence). The CDR3 DNA sequence: TGTGCCAGCAGCCCTCGGGGGGGACCTCGGGAGACCCAGTACTTC. Residues: CASSPRGGPRETQYF. The full variable domain, rest sourced from reference TRBV5-4 and TRBJ2-5, is ETGVTQSPTHLIKTRGQQVTLRCSSQSGHNTVSWYQQALGQGPQFIFQYYREEENGRGNFPPRFSGLQFPNYSSELNVNALELDDSALYLCASSPRGGPRETQYFGPGTRLLVL.

This clone was counted between two and nine times. The gene calls are TRBV18 and TRBJ2-5; D may be TRBD1 (5 bases). The CDR3 length is 14 residues. The germline V gene encodes CDR1 KGHSH and CDR2 LQKENI. V was shortened by 0 bases and J by 4 bases, with 9 bases between the two germline ends. The CDR3 region is CASSPPAGRETQYF. The CDR3 region has the DNA TGTGCCAGCTCACCACCGGCAGGGCGAGAGACCCAGTACTTC. Based on the CDR3 plus reference TRBV18 and TRBJ2-5, the full variable domain is NAGVMQNPRHLVRRRGQEARLRCSPMKGHSHVYWYRQLPEEGLKFMVYLQKENIIDESGMPKERFSAEFPKEGPSILRIQQVVRGDSAAYFCASSPPAGRETQYFGPGTRLLVL.

The chain has TRBV6-5 and TRBJ2-7, with no clear D. V lost 7 bases, J lost 3 bases, and 7 bases lay in between. CDR1 is MNHEY, CDR2 SVGAGI, per germline. The CDR3 runs to 11 residues. The CDR3 loop reads CASTSYYEQYF. The CDR3 nucleotides are TGTGCCAGCACCTCCTACTACGAGCAGTACTTC.

The chain joins TRBV5-1 to TRBJ2-5; TRBD2 matches at 8 bases. This CDR3 has 16 amino acids. The ends lost 4 bases at V and 4 bases at J; junction bases unmatched: 12. Germline-derived CDR1 and CDR2 are SGHRS and YFSETQ. The CDR3 spells CASSPGGGSGAETQYF. Written as DNA, the CDR3 is TGCGCCAGCAGCCCCGGCGGGGGGAGCGGGGCAGAGACCCAGTACTTC.

The rearrangement uses TRBV3-1 (or the pseudogene TRBV3-2) and TRBJ1-2; the D gene is possibly TRBD1 (6 bases). The germline V and J ends were trimmed by 3 bases and 4 bases, with 15 bases remaining between them. Germline CDR1 is LGHDT and CDR2 is YNNKEL (reference sequence). CDR3 length equals 15 residues. The CDR3 DNA reads as TGTGCCAGCAGCCACAGGGGTCATCTTCTCTATGGCTACACCTTC. It codes for CASSHRGHLLYGYTF.

The V gene is TRBV12-5, the J gene TRBJ2-1; perhaps TRBD2 as D (5 bases). Per the germline V gene, CDR1 is LGHNT and CDR2 is FRNRAP. V lost 5 bases and J lost 1, with 9 bases in between. The CDR3 totals 14 residues. The CDR3 DNA is TGTGCTAGTGGTCGGGGTGAATCCTACAATGAGCAGTTCTTC. This sequence encodes CASGRGESYNEQFF. Together with reference TRBV12-5 and TRBJ2-1, the CDR3 gives the full variable domain: DARVTQTPRHKVTEMGQEVTMRCQPILGHNTVFWYRQTMMQGLELLAYFRNRAPLDDSGMPKDRFSAEMPDATLATLKIQPSEPRDSAVYFCASGRGESYNEQFFGPGTRLTVL.